In this sample, the clone carrying this TCR beta chain turned up many times. Its antigen is unknown. These data are taken from a study of T cells in Graves' hyperthyroidism and ophthalmopathy. Study-level results: Blood also contained most expanded thyroid clonotypes above 0.001.

Amplification targeted TCR beta CDR3 regions from RNA transcripts. During a first-round RT-PCR of the TCR CDR3, the HTBI primer set was used. TCRdb re-derived calls from the multiplex PCR reads in MiXCR, one entry per CDR3 protein. Among about 620,000 distinct CDR3 sequences listed, around 15% were seen once. Trimming at V came to 1 base and at J to 8 bases, leaving 12 bases not matched to a gene. The CDR3 extends over 16 amino acids. Per germline, CDR1 SGHDT and CDR2 YYEEEE. Sample: blood. This sequence originates from a woman in her thirties with Graves' hyperthyroidism. The V call is TRBV5-6, the J call TRBJ2-1, with 7 nucleotides matching TRBD2. CDR3 amino acids: CASSLYGLAGDYEQFF. Written as DNA, the CDR3 is TGTGCCAGCAGCTTGTATGGACTCGCGGGGGATTATGAGCAGTTCTTC.